This T cell receptor beta chain was identified in a study of T cell repertoires in cytomegalovirus infection. Overall study: Carrying CMV and the relevant HLA type showed in public TCR beta signatures.

Study observations and caveats: What dominated the ex vivo response were HLA-C-restricted CMV-specific TCR beta clonotypes.

The J segment lost 1 base and the V segment lost 4 bases, leaving 5 bases of the junction unmatched. The CDR3 is made up of 16 amino acids. The germline V gene has CDR1 SGHVT and CDR2 SQSDAQ. This clonotype showed up many times. Its antigen remains unidentified. MiXCR, applied by TCRdb to the reads, yields one record per CDR3 protein. The repertoire consists of a few hundred thousand distinct CDR3 sequences, with 8% to 10% occurring once and the leading ten covering approximately 4.5%. The TCR sequence derives from a human donor in good health (CMV status not recorded). Some clones in this sample may be carry-over from other donors' samples. The gene calls are TRBV7-4 and TRBJ1-5; TRBD1 matches at 9 bases. The sample was PBMCs. DNA for the CDR3: TGTGCCAGCAGCTCACAGGGGGCATCGAGCAATCAGCCCCAGCATTTT. The encoded protein is CASSSQGASSNQPQHF.